These 9 T cell receptor beta chains came from one sample sequenced in a study of T cells and Merkel cell carcinoma outcomes (TCRdb year 2020). The method was the immunoSEQ multiplex PCR assay. Drawn from immuneACCESS, this table holds only the in-frame rearrangements with V and J called that TCRdb kept. Clones are partly lost; checked studies trace under half to an unresolved V gene and leave the rest unexplained. In this sample the table shows some 9,400 clones, around 84% of which occur a single time. The ten largest clones represent 2.4% of the sample. Sequenced: tumor tissue from Merkel cell carcinoma. These receptors were collected from a human donor with Merkel cell carcinoma.

The table lists this clone with a count of one. V usage is TRBV6-1 and J usage is TRBJ2-5; possibly TRBD1 for D (6 bases). V shed 6 bases and J shed 2 bases, with 13 bases lying between them. This CDR3 region has 14 residues. In germline, CDR1 is MNHNS, CDR2 SASEGT. This CDR3 is CASSQGFGQETQYF. In nucleotides, the CDR3 is TGTGCCAGCAGCCAGGGGTTTGGGCAAGAGACCCAGTACTTC.

In DNA form, the CDR3 reads TGTGCCAGCAGCCAAGAACAGCCGCCCCGGGGAACTGAAGCTTTCTTT. This translates into CASSQEQPPRGTEAFF. V is TRBV14 and J is TRBJ1-1; D uncertain. The V end was cut by 0 bases, the J end by 5 bases, with 16 bases between. The CDR3 is 16 amino acids. CDR1 is SGHDN, CDR2 FVKESK, per germline.

A remark on this clone: Germline is not matched at one junction end, which may reflect a read error. This sequence joins TRBV2 and TRBJ1-6; no reliable D call. The CDR3 consists of 12 residues. The germline V gene encodes CDR1 SNHLY and CDR2 FYNNEI. The CDR3 bases are TGTGCCAGCAGTCCTAATAATTCACCCTTCCACTTT. Translated, it gives CASSPNNSPFHF.

This clone showed up just once. CDR3 nucleotide sequence: TGCGCCAGCAGCCAAGTTCCCGCGGGGGGAGCTTTCTTT. As protein: CASSQVPAGGAFF. The chain uses TRBV4-3 and TRBJ1-1, with a possible D match to TRBD1 (5 bases). This CDR3 has 13 residues. Germline CDR1 reads LGHNA; CDR2 reads YSLEER. The V gene lost 1 base and the J gene lost 10 bases, with 13 bases spanning the gap.

The chain carries TRBV28 and TRBJ2-6; TRBD1 might be the D (5 bases). V lost 4 bases, J lost 3 bases, and 10 bases lay in between. The CDR3 extends over 15 amino acids. Germline-derived CDR1 and CDR2 are MDHEN and SYDVKM. In DNA, the CDR3 is TGTGCCAGCAGTTACAGGTTACTTGGGGCCAACGTCCTGACTTTC. Translating it yields CASSYRLLGANVLTF.

V and J are TRBV7-6 and TRBJ2-2; D not certain. V lost 3 bases to trimming and J lost 1 base, with 9 bases between them. This CDR3 has 15 amino acids. Germline assignment: CDR1 SGHVS and CDR2 FNYEAQ. This chain's CDR3 is CASSLVQVNTGELFF. The CDR3, as DNA: TGTGCCAGCAGCTTGGTCCAGGTGAACACCGGGGAGCTGTTTTTT.

This clone was seen a handful of times. DNA of the CDR3: TGCGCCAGCAGCCAGTCTGCAGATACGCAGTATTTT. It translates to CASSQSADTQYF. This chain connects TRBV4-1 to TRBJ2-3; D call uncertain. Germline CDR1 reads MGHRA; CDR2 reads YSYEKL. This CDR3 comprises 12 residues. The ends were cut back, 3 bases at V and 4 bases at J, with 5 bases in the middle.

The chain combines TRBV6-5 with TRBJ1-2; possibly TRBD1 for D (6 bases). Per the germline V gene, CDR1 is MNHEY and CDR2 is SVGAGI. The germline V and J ends were trimmed by 0 bases and 4 bases, with 15 bases remaining between them. There are 16 residues in the CDR3. The CDR3 spells CASSYSYSGQAYGYTF. CDR3 in DNA: TGTGCCAGCAGTTACTCTTATTCGGGACAAGCCTATGGCTACACCTTC.

This clone was seen once. The DNA of the CDR3 is TGCGCCAGCAGCCATAAGCAAGAGTCAGGGGGCAGGGAAAAACTGTTTTTT. Translation gives CASSHKQESGGREKLFF. The chain links TRBV4-1 to TRBJ1-4; 8 bases are shared with TRBD1. Germline V lookup: CDR1 MGHRA, CDR2 YSYEKL. CDR3 length: 17 residues. V dropped 3 bases and J dropped 8; count of bases not matched to a gene: 14.